The present entry profiles one TCR beta chain with its context. Antigen unknown. The sample comes from a study of identical twins. Study-level results: Whereas memory repertoires showed no such difference, abundant cord blood beta clonotypes carried fewer insertions.

Addition of a universal primer site occurred through template switching, and cDNA carried unique molecular identifiers. TCRdb re-derived calls from the 5' RACE reads in MiXCR, one entry per CDR3 protein. The table records 1,800,000 or so distinct CDR3 sequences, less than 35% of them present only once. CDR1 and CDR2 (germline): SGHRS, YFSETQ. The V end was cut by 0 bases, the J end by 0 bases, with 10 bases between. The CDR3 loop spans 16 amino acids. Sample: cord blood. This chain joins TRBV5-1 and TRBJ2-1, with D possibly called TRBD1 or TRBD2 (5 bases each). This receptor was identified in a newborn girl in good health. DNA for the CDR3: TGCGCCAGCAGCTTGGACGGGGCGGGCTCCTACAATGAGCAGTTCTTC. Translation gives CASSLDGAGSYNEQFF.